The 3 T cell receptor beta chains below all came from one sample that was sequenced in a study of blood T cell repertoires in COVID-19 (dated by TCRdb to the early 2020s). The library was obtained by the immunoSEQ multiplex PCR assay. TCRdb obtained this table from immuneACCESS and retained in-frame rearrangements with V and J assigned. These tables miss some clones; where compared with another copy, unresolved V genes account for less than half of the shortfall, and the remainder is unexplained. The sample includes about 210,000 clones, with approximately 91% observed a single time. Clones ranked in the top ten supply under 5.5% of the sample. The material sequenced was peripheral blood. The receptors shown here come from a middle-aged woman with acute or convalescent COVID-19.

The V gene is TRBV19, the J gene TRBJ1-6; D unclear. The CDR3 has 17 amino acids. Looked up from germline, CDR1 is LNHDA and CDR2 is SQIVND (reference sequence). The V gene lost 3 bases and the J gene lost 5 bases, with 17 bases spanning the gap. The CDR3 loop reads CASSIAPPGENNSPLHF. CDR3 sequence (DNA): TGTGCCAGTAGTATCGCCCCCCCCGGGGAGAATAATTCACCCCTCCACTTT.

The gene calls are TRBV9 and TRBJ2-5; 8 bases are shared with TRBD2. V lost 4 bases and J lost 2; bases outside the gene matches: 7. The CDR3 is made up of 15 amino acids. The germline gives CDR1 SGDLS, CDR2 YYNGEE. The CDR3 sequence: CASSFSGRGQETQYF. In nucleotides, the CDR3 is TGTGCCAGCAGCTTCTCCGGGAGGGGGCAAGAGACCCAGTACTTC.

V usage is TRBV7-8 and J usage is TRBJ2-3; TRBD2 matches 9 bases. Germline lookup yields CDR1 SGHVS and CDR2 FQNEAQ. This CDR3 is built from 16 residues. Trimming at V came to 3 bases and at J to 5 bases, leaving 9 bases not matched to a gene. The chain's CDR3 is CASSFLTSGGRDTQYF. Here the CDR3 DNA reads TGTGCCAGCAGCTTTCTGACTAGCGGAGGCCGAGATACGCAGTATTTT.